This entry lists 16 T cell receptor beta chains sequenced from one sample in a study of blood T cells in healthy people across ages. The use of a sample-barcoded 5' primer and a J-beta primer mix characterized a second PCR of roughly 6 to 11 cycles. Using its own MiXCR run on the 5' RACE reads, TCRdb lists one record per CDR3 protein. The top ten clones hold about 42% of a sample with 780,000 or so distinct CDR3 sequences, about 55% of them seen once. The sequenced sample consisted of blood. Receptor source: a man aged 80 or over in good health.

The chain links TRBV20-1 to TRBJ2-1; 11 bases align to TRBD2. Trimming took 6 bases from V and 4 from J; bases not matched to a gene: 11. Germline lookup yields CDR1 DFQATT and CDR2 SNEGSKA (reference sequence). The CDR3 is 16 residues long. CDR3 sequence reads: CSATGTSGRSYNEQFF. The CDR3 DNA sequence: TGCAGTGCAACCGGGACTAGCGGCCGATCTTACAATGAGCAGTTCTTC.

The V call is TRBV10-3, the J call TRBJ1-4; D unresolved. CDR3 length: 13 residues. The V end lost 6 bases, the J end lost 7 bases, and 12 bases lay between the germline ends. The V gene's germline CDR1 is ENHRY and CDR2 SYGVKD. For the CDR3, the DNA is TGTGCCATCAGGGGTGTTGGTGGTGAAAAACTGTTTTTT. It translates to CAIRGVGGEKLFF.

This chain joins TRBV10-3 and TRBJ2-1; the match to TRBD1 covers 7 bases. V gave up 11 bases and J gave up 1 base; unmatched junction bases: 5. CDR1 and CDR2 from the germline V gene are ENHRY and SYGVKD. This CDR3 spans 13 amino acids. The CDR3 reads CAAQGDSYNEQFF. CDR3 bases: TGTGCCGCCCAGGGGGATTCCTACAATGAGCAGTTCTTC.

The chain links TRBV24-1 to TRBJ2-2; perhaps D is TRBD1 or TRBD2 (5 bases each). CDR3 length: 17 residues. Germline loops: CDR1 KGHDR, CDR2 SFDVKD. V gave up 4 bases and J gave up 3 bases, with 17 bases separating them. CDR3 bases: TGTGCCACCAGTGACCCCTGGGGGTATGGCGACACCGGGGAGCTGTTTTTT. This codes for CATSDPWGYGDTGELFF.

V gene TRBV24-1 combines with J gene TRBJ2-7; 8 bases agree with TRBD2. The V and J ends lost 6 bases and 2 bases, in that order; junction bases with no gene match: 8. The CDR3 is 15 amino acids. Germline values: CDR1 KGHDR, CDR2 SFDVKD. The CDR3 sequence is CATSPGLVPPYEQYF. CDR3 in DNA: TGTGCCACCAGTCCGGGACTAGTCCCTCCCTACGAGCAGTACTTC.

The V and J genes are TRBV12-3 or TRBV12-4 and TRBJ2-5; possibly TRBD1 for D (6 bases). This CDR3 spans 14 amino acids. Trimming pared 5 bases from V and 1 base from J, leaving 11 bases between. The CDR3 spells CASSPGQIQETQYF. The DNA of the CDR3 is TGTGCCAGCAGTCCGGGACAAATCCAAGAGACCCAGTACTTC.

The chain links TRBV6-2 or TRBV6-3 to TRBJ2-1; D assignment may be TRBD1 or TRBD2 (5 bases each). This CDR3 contains 18 residues. Deletions cut 0 bases from V and 7 bases from J, with 22 bases between. Per the germline V gene, CDR1 is MNHEY and CDR2 is SVGEGT. The CDR3, as DNA: TGTGCCAGCAGTTACTCGAGATCGGGGTCAGGGAAAAGGAATGAGCAGTTCTTC. Amino acids: CASSYSRSGSGKRNEQFF.

V and J are TRBV19 and TRBJ1-2, with 8 bases aligning to TRBD1. The CDR3 length is 13 residues. V lost 3 bases, J lost 8 bases, and 5 bases stayed unmatched. Germline lookup yields CDR1 LNHDA and CDR2 SQIVND (reference sequence). CDR3 DNA: TGTGCCAGTAGTATGGAGGACAGGGTCGGCTACACCTTC. Protein sequence: CASSMEDRVGYTF.

This clonotype has only one observation. For the CDR3, the DNA is TGTGCCAGCAGTACTGGGACTAGCGGGAGTAGAGAGACCCAGTACTTC. This translates into CASSTGTSGSRETQYF. The chain joins TRBV6-2 or TRBV6-3 to TRBJ2-7, with TRBD2 matching over 14 bases. The better agreement between TRBJ2-5 and the DNA end casts doubt on the J call. Germline CDR1 reads MNHEY; CDR2 reads SVGEGT. The CDR3 runs 16 residues.

The V and J genes are TRBV4-2 and TRBJ2-7; TRBD1 or TRBD2 may be the D gene (5 bases each). Per the germline V gene, CDR1 is LGHNA and CDR2 is YNFKEQ. With 3 bases removed from V and 5 bases from J, the gap between germline ends came to 23 bases. The CDR3 consists of 17 residues. CDR3 amino acids: CASSQPGTSLSNDEQYF. In DNA, the CDR3 is TGTGCCAGCAGCCAGCCCGGGACGAGCCTATCAAATGACGAGCAGTACTTC.

The V and J genes are TRBV6-1 and TRBJ1-1; the D is unclear. This CDR3 has 13 amino acids. V lost 7 bases and J lost 0, with 9 bases in between. The germline CDR1 and CDR2 sequences are MNHNS and SASEGT. The CDR3 nucleotides are TGTGCCAGCAAGGGCATCATGAACACTGAAGCTTTCTTT. This codes for CASKGIMNTEAFF.

This clonotype showed up just once. DNA for the CDR3: TGTGCCTGGAGGCTCTCCGGGACTAGATCTGGAGGTGAGCAGTTCTTC. This gives the protein CAWRLSGTRSGGEQFF. The V gene is TRBV30, the J gene TRBJ2-1; 8 bases map to TRBD2. V lost 3 bases and J lost 9; bases outside the gene matches: 16. The CDR3 consists of 16 residues. Germline loops: CDR1 GTSNPN, CDR2 SVGIG (reference sequence).

This clonotype was seen once. V is TRBV24-1 and J is TRBJ1-1; 8 positions match TRBD1. Germline V gene sequence: CDR1 KGHDR, CDR2 SFDVKD. V trimming: 9 bases; J trimming: 2 bases; junction bases outside the gene matches: 7. The CDR3 extends over 14 amino acids. CDR3 nucleotides: TGTGCCACCCGACGGACAGGGACAAACACTGAAGCTTTCTTT. Translation: CATRRTGTNTEAFF.

This chain connects TRBV14 to TRBJ2-1; 11 bases are shared with TRBD2. Losses at the gene ends were 4 bases for V and 10 bases for J; bases not matched to a gene: 9. The CDR3 spans 15 residues. Germline assignment: CDR1 SGHDN and CDR2 FVKESK. This CDR3 reads CASSRERTSGYEQFF. The CDR3 DNA follows: TGTGCCAGCAGCCGGGAACGGACTAGCGGGTACGAGCAGTTCTTC.

About this clonotype itself: This clone may be a read error of a much larger clone one base away. V usage is TRBV20-1 and J usage is TRBJ1-1; D is unclear. Germline V CDR1 and CDR2: DFQATT, SNEGSKA (reference sequence). The CDR3 is made up of 12 amino acids. Trimming took off 1 base at V and 6 bases at J, with 9 bases between the two ends. In nucleotides, the CDR3 is TGCAGTGCTAGAGGTGGTATGGCTGAAGCTTTCTTT. It translates to CSARGGMAEAFF.

V is TRBV6-6 and J is TRBJ2-7; D is undetermined. The V end was cut by 6 bases, the J end by 6 bases, with 6 bases between. Germline V gives CDR1 MNHNY, CDR2 SVGAGI (reference sequence). The CDR3 length is 10 residues. As DNA, the CDR3 is TGTGCCAGCAGGGCCAGCGAGCAGTACTTC. As protein: CASRASEQYF.